Below, 10 T cell receptor beta chains from the same sample are listed, as sequenced in a study of blood T cell repertoires in COVID-19. Generated by immunoSEQ multiplex PCR, the TCRdb table keeps only in-frame clones and is missing some. The sample includes roughly 330,000 clones, 87% of them seen just once. The specimen was PBMCs or T cells enriched from blood (not recorded which). The receptors were gathered from a woman between 25 and 40 years old who had recovered from COVID-19.

CDR3 residues: CASSLGRGGQPQHF. CDR3 sequence (DNA): TGTGCCAGCAGTTTGGGGAGGGGGGGGCAGCCCCAGCATTTT. V is TRBV28 and J is TRBJ1-5; maybe TRBD1 (6 bases). Germline V lookup: CDR1 MDHEN, CDR2 SYDVKM. The CDR3 consists of 14 residues. V lost 3 bases and J lost 7, with 13 bases in between. Filled out from reference TRBV28 and TRBJ1-5, the complete variable domain reads DVKVTQSSRYLVKRTGEKVFLECVQDMDHENMFWYRQDPGLGLRLIYFSYDVKMKEKGDIPEGYSVSREKKERFSLILESASTNQTSMYLCASSLGRGGQPQHFGDGTRLSIL.

V usage is TRBV21-1 and J usage is TRBJ1-2; TRBD1, as called in the table, went unchecked against the DNA. TRBV21-1 represents a pseudogene. The CDR3 spans 15 residues. The CDR3 region has the DNA TGTGCCAGCAGCAAAGATGCTGGGGGCGATGGTGGCTACACCTTC. It is translated as CASSKDAGGDGGYTF.

The CDR3 coding sequence is TGTGCCATCAGTCCGGCTAGGAACTCTGGGGCCAACGTCCTGACTTTC. Translation: CAISPARNSGANVLTF. The chain is built from TRBV10-3 and TRBJ2-6; D unresolved. V lost 5 bases and J lost 0, with 11 bases in between. The CDR3 runs 16 residues. Germline CDR1 and CDR2: ENHRY and SYGVKD.

The CDR3 loop reads CASSPRGRDEQYF. The CDR3 DNA follows: TGTGCCAGCAGCCCCAGGGGTAGGGACGAGCAGTACTTC. V and J are TRBV9 and TRBJ2-7; D is possibly TRBD1 (6 bases). V lost 4 bases and J lost 5, with 13 bases in between. CDR1 is SGDLS and CDR2 is YYNGEE in the germline V gene. The CDR3 sequence is 13 residues long.

This sequence joins TRBV16 and TRBJ1-5; TRBD1 agrees at 7 bases. This CDR3 is built from 16 residues. Germline V CDR1 and CDR2: KGHSY, FQNENV. V was pared by 4 bases and J by 7 bases, with 13 bases of the junction left unmatched. The CDR3, as DNA: TGTGCCAGCAGCCCACGGACAGGTTCGGTTGGCCAGCCCCAGCATTTT. This translates into CASSPRTGSVGQPQHF.

V usage is TRBV27 and J usage is TRBJ1-5; D uncertain. Trimming pared 8 bases from V and 2 bases from J, leaving 7 bases between. The CDR3 is 12 residues long. Germline V gene data show CDR1 as MNHEY and CDR2 as SMNVEV (reference sequence). The CDR3 region has the DNA TGTGCCAGCCCTATGGGCAATCAGCCCCAGCATTTT. Translated: CASPMGNQPQHF.

CDR3 protein: CASSPRDRAGGYTF. The CDR3 coding sequence is TGTGCCAGCTCACCGAGAGACAGGGCGGGTGGCTACACCTTC. The chain employs TRBV18 and TRBJ1-2, with 7 bases matching TRBD1. Germline CDR1 and CDR2: KGHSH and LQKENI. The CDR3 runs to 14 residues. After removal of 3 bases from V and 7 bases from J, the junction contained 8 bases not matched to a gene.

This sequence joins TRBV9 and TRBJ1-6, with 11 bases aligning to TRBD1. In germline, CDR1 is SGDLS, CDR2 YYNGEE. The length of the CDR3 is 16 residues. The V segment lost 4 bases and the J segment 7 bases; nucleotides outside the gene matches: 7. CDR3 nucleotides: TGTGCCAGCAGCCCTCGGACAGGGGGCCGGAATTCACCCCTCCACTTT. It yields the protein CASSPRTGGRNSPLHF.

The chain carries TRBV6-5 and TRBJ1-5; tentative D call: TRBD1 (6 bases). Germline loops: CDR1 MNHEY, CDR2 SVGAGI. Trimming shortened V by 10 bases and J by 4 bases, and 14 bases separated the two germline ends. The CDR3 length is 13 residues. The CDR3 protein is CATTMGANQPQHF. The CDR3 coding sequence is TGTGCCACTACAATGGGGGCTAATCAGCCCCAGCATTTT.

V is TRBV13 and J is TRBJ1-2; 9 bases are a match to TRBD1. Germline values: CDR1 PRHDT, CDR2 FYEKMQ (reference sequence). The CDR3 has 15 amino acids. The trim removed 5 bases at V and 3 bases at J, leaving 7 bases unmatched. CDR3 region: CASSSYRGQDYGYTF. CDR3 bases: TGTGCCAGCAGCAGTTACAGGGGGCAGGACTATGGCTACACCTTC.